Shown below are 14 T cell receptor beta chains from a single sample sequenced in a study of blood T cell repertoires in COVID-19. Profiling relied on immunoSEQ multiplex PCR, and the TCRdb table lists in-frame clones only, not all of them. The repertoire consists of about 400,000 clones, with roughly 91% occurring once and the leading ten covering 1.7%. Sequencing was carried out using PBMCs or T cells enriched from blood (not recorded which). The receptors shown here come from a woman in her twenties or thirties who had recovered from COVID-19.

The chain recombines TRBV29-1 with TRBJ2-5, with a weak D call TRBD2 (6 bases). The V end was cut by 7 bases, the J end by 4 bases, with 16 bases between. The germline CDR1 and CDR2 sequences are SQVTM and ANQGSEA. There are 13 residues in the CDR3. CDR3 sequence: CSATWGDGETQYF. CDR3 DNA sequence: TGCAGCGCGACGTGGGGGGACGGAGAGACCCAGTACTTC.

The chain's CDR3 is CATGPGTENEKLFF. As DNA, the CDR3 is TGCGCCACTGGCCCCGGGACAGAGAATGAAAAACTGTTTTTT. V and J are TRBV5-1 and TRBJ1-4; TRBD1 matches at 7 bases. Germline CDR1 is SGHRS and CDR2 is YFSETQ. The CDR3 totals 14 residues. V lost 9 bases, J lost 5 bases, and 10 bases stayed unmatched.

The chain links TRBV6-1 to TRBJ2-1, with D possibly being TRBD2 (6 bases). V was clipped by 1 base and J by 0 bases, with 7 bases between them. The CDR3 sequence is 15 residues long. CDR1 is MNHNS, CDR2 SASEGT, per germline. The CDR3 protein is CASSEDGGSYNEQFF. The CDR3 DNA reads TGTGCCAGCAGTGAAGACGGGGGCTCCTACAATGAGCAGTTCTTC.

This sequence joins TRBV6-2 or TRBV6-3 and TRBJ1-3, with TRBD1 as a possible D gene (6 bases). The germline V gene has CDR1 MNHEY and CDR2 SVGEGT. This CDR3 region has 16 residues. The ends were cut back, 5 bases at V and 4 bases at J, with 18 bases in the middle. The CDR3 coding sequence is TGTGCCAGCAGTCAACAAACCCAGGGGCTCGGAAACACCATATATTTT. Translated, it gives CASSQQTQGLGNTIYF.

This chain connects TRBV9 to TRBJ2-5; 7 bases line up with TRBD1. The CDR3 contains 17 residues. Germline V gene sequence: CDR1 SGDLS, CDR2 YYNGEE. V dropped 1 base and J dropped 7; count of bases not matched to a gene: 16. CDR3 DNA: TGTGCCAGCAGCGTAAACCCTGGGTGGGACAGTCTAGGGACCCAGTACTTC. Its protein product is CASSVNPGWDSLGTQYF.

The chain carries TRBV27 and TRBJ1-5; maybe TRBD1 (6 bases). The germline V gene has CDR1 MNHEY and CDR2 SMNVEV (reference sequence). The CDR3 runs 14 residues. Trimming shortened V by 8 bases and J by 5 bases, and 16 bases separated the two germline ends. In nucleotides, the CDR3 is TGTGCCAGCCGCCCCCTGACAGGACATCAGCCCCAGCATTTT. It encodes CASRPLTGHQPQHF.

V usage is TRBV7-2 and J usage is TRBJ1-1; no clear D. With 3 bases removed from V and 1 base from J, the gap between germline ends came to 9 bases. Germline loops: CDR1 SGHTA, CDR2 FQGNSA. This CDR3 region has 14 residues. The CDR3 nucleotides are TGTGCCAGCAGCTTGAGCTACTCGAACACTGAAGCTTTCTTT. Protein sequence: CASSLSYSNTEAFF.

The J gene is TRBJ1-6, the V gene TRBV30, with D hard to call. The CDR3 covers 16 residues. With 4 bases removed from V and 0 bases from J, the gap between germline ends came to 13 bases. Germline V gives CDR1 GTSNPN, CDR2 SVGIG (reference sequence). The CDR3 is CAWTVAASSYNSPLHF. CDR3 nucleotides: TGTGCCTGGACTGTTGCGGCGAGCTCCTATAATTCACCCCTCCACTTT.

The CDR3 DNA follows: TGTGCCAGCAGCCAAGCACAGGGGACGGGCTACACCTTC. Residues: CASSQAQGTGYTF. The chain employs TRBV3-1 (or the pseudogene TRBV3-2) and TRBJ1-2, with 7 bases identical to TRBD1. Trimming removed 1 base from V and 8 bases from J; junction bases left unmatched: 4. The CDR3 consists of 13 residues. Germline loops: CDR1 LGHDT, CDR2 YNNKEL (reference sequence).

The chain couples TRBV3-1 (or the pseudogene TRBV3-2) to TRBJ2-1, with TRBD2 identical over 9 bases. This CDR3 region has 15 residues. The germline V gene has CDR1 LGHDT and CDR2 YNNKEL (reference sequence). Trimming cost V 4 bases and J 4 bases; bases outside gene matches: 5. The CDR3 DNA follows: TGTGCCAGCAGCCGTCTAGCGGGAAGGTACAATGAGCAGTTCTTC. Translation gives CASSRLAGRYNEQFF.

The chain carries TRBV6-4 and TRBJ1-1; 8 bases match TRBD1. Looked up from germline, CDR1 is MRHNA and CDR2 is SNTAGT. The trim removed 6 bases at V and 3 bases at J, leaving 6 bases unmatched. The CDR3 is 14 amino acids. The CDR3 here is CASSQQGGHTEAFF. The CDR3 region has the DNA TGTGCCAGCAGCCAACAGGGGGGTCACACTGAAGCTTTCTTT.

The chain links TRBV28 to TRBJ2-1, with 9 bases identical to TRBD1. Germline V CDR1 and CDR2: MDHEN, SYDVKM. V lost 2 bases to trimming and J lost 6 bases; unmatched junction nucleotides: 5. This CDR3 region has 15 residues. This CDR3 is CASSLGDRVSNEQFF. DNA for the CDR3: TGTGCCAGCAGTTTAGGGGACAGGGTAAGCAATGAGCAGTTCTTC.

The rearrangement joins TRBV5-1 to TRBJ1-1, with D perhaps TRBD1 (6 bases). This CDR3 is 16 amino acids long. CDR1 and CDR2 from the germline V gene are SGHRS and YFSETQ. The V end lost 0 bases, the J end lost 4 bases, and 16 bases lay between the germline ends. The CDR3 sequence: CASSLGHRGAGTEAFF. The CDR3 DNA is TGCGCCAGCAGCTTGGGCCATCGGGGGGCAGGCACTGAAGCTTTCTTT.

The V gene is TRBV27, the J gene TRBJ2-7; 7 bases are shared with TRBD1. J lost 10 bases, V lost 3 bases, and 6 bases had no gene match. CDR1 and CDR2 from the germline V gene are MNHEY and SMNVEV (reference sequence). This CDR3 region has 12 residues. The CDR3 DNA sequence: TGTGCCAGCAGTTTTCGGGACAGTGCCCAGTACTTC. It encodes CASSFRDSAQYF.